The clone carrying this TCR beta chain has more than one count but fewer than ten. Its antigen remains unidentified. TCRdb reanalysed the RT-PCR reads using MiXCR and keeps one entry per CDR3 protein. The sample records more than 700,000 distinct CDR3 sequences, about 20% being singletons. V lost 6 bases and J lost 10; bases outside the gene matches: 10. CDR3 size: 15 residues. Looked up from germline, CDR1 is ENHRY and CDR2 is SYGVKD. The data derive from a study of response to subunit inactivated influenza vaccine. Study outcomes and limitations: Every seasonal influenza vaccination brings in few new T cells, the authors suggested.

Sequencing was performed on PBMCs from blood, taken 5 to 6 days after vaccination. The receptor was derived from a man aged 45 to 65 who received an inactivated influenza vaccine. The rearrangement links TRBV10-3 to TRBJ1-6; 9 bases agree with TRBD1. CDR3 DNA: TGTGCCATCAGGGAGGACAGGGGCCCAGGGTCACCCCTCCACTTT. Its protein is CAIREDRGPGSPLHF.